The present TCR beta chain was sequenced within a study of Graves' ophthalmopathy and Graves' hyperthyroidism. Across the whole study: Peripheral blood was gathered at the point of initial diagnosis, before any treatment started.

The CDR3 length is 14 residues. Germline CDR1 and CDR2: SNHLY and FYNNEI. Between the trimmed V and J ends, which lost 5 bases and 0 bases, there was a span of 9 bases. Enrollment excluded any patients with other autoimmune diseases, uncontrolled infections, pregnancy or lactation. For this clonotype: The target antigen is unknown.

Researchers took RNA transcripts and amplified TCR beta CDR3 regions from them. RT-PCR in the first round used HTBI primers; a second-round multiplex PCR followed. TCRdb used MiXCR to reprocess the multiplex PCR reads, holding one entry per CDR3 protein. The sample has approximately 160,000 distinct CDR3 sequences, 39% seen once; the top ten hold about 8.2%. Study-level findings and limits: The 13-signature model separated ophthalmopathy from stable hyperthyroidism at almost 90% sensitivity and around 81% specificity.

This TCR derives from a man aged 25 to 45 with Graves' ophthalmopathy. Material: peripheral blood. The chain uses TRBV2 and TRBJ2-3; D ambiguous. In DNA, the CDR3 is TGTGCCAGCAGTAAACGGCTAAGCACAGATACGCAGTATTTT. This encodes CASSKRLSTDTQYF.